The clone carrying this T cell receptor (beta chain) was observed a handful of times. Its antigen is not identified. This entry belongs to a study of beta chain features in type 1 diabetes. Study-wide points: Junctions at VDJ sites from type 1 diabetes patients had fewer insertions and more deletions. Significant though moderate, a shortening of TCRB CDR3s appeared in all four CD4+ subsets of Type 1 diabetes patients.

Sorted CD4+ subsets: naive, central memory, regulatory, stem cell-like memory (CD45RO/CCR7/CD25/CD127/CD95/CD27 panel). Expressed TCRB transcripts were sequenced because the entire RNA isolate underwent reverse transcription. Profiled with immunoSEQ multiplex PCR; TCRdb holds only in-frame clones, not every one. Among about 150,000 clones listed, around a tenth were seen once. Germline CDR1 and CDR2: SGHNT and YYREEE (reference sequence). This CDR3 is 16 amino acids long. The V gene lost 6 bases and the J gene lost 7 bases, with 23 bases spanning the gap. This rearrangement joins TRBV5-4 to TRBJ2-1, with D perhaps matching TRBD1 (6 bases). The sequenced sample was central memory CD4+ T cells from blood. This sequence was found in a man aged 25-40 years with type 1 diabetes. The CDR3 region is CASNLDRIGVGNEQFF. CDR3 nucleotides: TGTGCCAGCAACCTGGACAGAATAGGGGTAGGGAATGAGCAGTTCTTC.